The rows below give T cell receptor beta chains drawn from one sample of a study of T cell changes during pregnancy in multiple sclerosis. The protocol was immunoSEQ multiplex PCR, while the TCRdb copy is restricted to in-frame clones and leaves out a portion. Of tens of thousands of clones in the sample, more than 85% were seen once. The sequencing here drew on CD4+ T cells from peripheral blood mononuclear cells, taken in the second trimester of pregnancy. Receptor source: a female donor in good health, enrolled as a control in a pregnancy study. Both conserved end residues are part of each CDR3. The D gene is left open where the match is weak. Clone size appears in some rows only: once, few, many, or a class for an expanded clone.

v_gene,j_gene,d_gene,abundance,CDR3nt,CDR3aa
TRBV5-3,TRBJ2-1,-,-,TGTGCCAGAAGCTTCCTAGTTGAGGGTGAGCAGTTCTTC,CARSFLVEGEQFF
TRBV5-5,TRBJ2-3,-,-,TGTGCCAGCAGCCGGAACGGAGGGGATACGCAGTATTTT,CASSRNGGDTQYF
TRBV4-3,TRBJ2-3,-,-,TGCGCCAGCAGCCAAGCCAGGTCTGTTGGCCTAATCACAGATACGCAGTATTTT,CASSQARSVGLITDTQYF
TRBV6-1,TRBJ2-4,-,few,TGTGCCAGCAGTGAGGTCGGGTCAAACCAAAACATTCAGTACTTC,CASSEVGSNQNIQYF
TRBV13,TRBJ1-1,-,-,TGTGCCAGCAGCTTAGAGGGGTCGTTTGGGGGGAAGGGAGCTTTCTTT,CASSLEGSFGGKGAFF
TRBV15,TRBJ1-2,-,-,TGTGCCACCAGCAGAGATCAGCGACGCCGCTATGGCTACACCTTC,CATSRDQRRRYGYTF
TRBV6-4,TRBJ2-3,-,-,TGTGCCAGCAGTCTAACGGGGGGCAGTTCAGATACGCAGTATTTT,CASSLTGGSSDTQYF
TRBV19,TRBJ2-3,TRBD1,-,TGTGCCAGTAGTACCGGGACAGGGGCCCCAGATACGCAGTATTTT,CASSTGTGAPDTQYF
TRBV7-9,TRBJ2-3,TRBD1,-,TGTGCCAGCAGCTTAGCTACAGGGGGAGTAGATACGCAGTATTTT,CASSLATGGVDTQYF
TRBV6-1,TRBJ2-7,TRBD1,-,TGTGCCAGCAGTGCTCCGGGACAGGGCTCCTACGAGCAGTACTTC,CASSAPGQGSYEQYF
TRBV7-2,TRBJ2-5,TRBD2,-,TGTGCCAGCAGCCCGAGCCCATTAGCGGGAGGTCTGGAGACCCAGTACTTC,CASSPSPLAGGLETQYF
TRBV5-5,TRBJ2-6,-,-,TGTGCCAGCAGCTTTATTGGGTCGCGGGCTGGGGCCAACGTCCTGACTTTC,CASSFIGSRAGANVLTF
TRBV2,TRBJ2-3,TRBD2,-,TGTGCCAGCAGTGAAGGGGGACTAGCGGGTACGCAGTATTTT,CASSEGGLAGTQYF
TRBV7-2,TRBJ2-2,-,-,TGTGCCAGCAGCTTACACCCCGGTTTCACCGGGGAGCTGTTTTTT,CASSLHPGFTGELFF
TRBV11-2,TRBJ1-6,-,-,TGTGCCAGCAGCCTAAGGGGGGGAGACCTCTATAATTCACCCCTCCACTTT,CASSLRGGDLYNSPLHF
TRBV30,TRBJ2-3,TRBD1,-,TGTGCCTGGGACAGGGGGCTAGGGTTCACAGATACGCAGTATTTT,CAWDRGLGFTDTQYF
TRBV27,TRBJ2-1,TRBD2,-,TGTGCCAGCAGCCTGACTAGCGGGGGATACAATGAGCAGTTCTTC,CASSLTSGGYNEQFF
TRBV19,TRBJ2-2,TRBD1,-,TGTGCCAGTAGTATAGATCCGTACAGGGGCTACACCGGGGAGCTGTTTTTT,CASSIDPYRGYTGELFF
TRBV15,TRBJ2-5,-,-,TGTGCCACCGGGGGTGGAGGGGCCAGAGAGACCCAGTACTTC,CATGGGGARETQYF
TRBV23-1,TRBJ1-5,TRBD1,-,TGCGCCAGCAGTCAAACCGCGGGGGACAGGAGGAAGCCCCAGCATTTT,CASSQTAGDRRKPQHF
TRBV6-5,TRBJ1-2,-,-,TGTGCCAGCAGTCTTGACGAGGGTCACGGCTACACCTTC,CASSLDEGHGYTF
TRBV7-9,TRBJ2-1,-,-,TGTGCCAGCAGCTTAGCTTTGATGGGGGGACGGCGTACGAATGAGCAGTTCTTC,CASSLALMGGRRTNEQFF
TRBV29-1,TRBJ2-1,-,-,TGCAGCGTTGAGGGACAAAAAGGCAATGAGCAGTTCTTC,CSVEGQKGNEQFF
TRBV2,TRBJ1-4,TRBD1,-,TGTGCCAGCAGTCGACAGGGCGCAACTAATGAAAAACTGTTTTTT,CASSRQGATNEKLFF
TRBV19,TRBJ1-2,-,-,TGTGCCAGTACCCCGGGGGTCGTCTACATCTATGGCTACACCTTC,CASTPGVVYIYGYTF
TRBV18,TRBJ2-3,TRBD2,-,TGTGCCAGCTCAGGGACTAGCGGGGAGTCAGATACGCAGTATTTT,CASSGTSGESDTQYF
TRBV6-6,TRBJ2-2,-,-,TGTGCCAGCAGTTACGGGCAGGGCGGAAACACCGGGGAGCTGTTTTTT,CASSYGQGGNTGELFF